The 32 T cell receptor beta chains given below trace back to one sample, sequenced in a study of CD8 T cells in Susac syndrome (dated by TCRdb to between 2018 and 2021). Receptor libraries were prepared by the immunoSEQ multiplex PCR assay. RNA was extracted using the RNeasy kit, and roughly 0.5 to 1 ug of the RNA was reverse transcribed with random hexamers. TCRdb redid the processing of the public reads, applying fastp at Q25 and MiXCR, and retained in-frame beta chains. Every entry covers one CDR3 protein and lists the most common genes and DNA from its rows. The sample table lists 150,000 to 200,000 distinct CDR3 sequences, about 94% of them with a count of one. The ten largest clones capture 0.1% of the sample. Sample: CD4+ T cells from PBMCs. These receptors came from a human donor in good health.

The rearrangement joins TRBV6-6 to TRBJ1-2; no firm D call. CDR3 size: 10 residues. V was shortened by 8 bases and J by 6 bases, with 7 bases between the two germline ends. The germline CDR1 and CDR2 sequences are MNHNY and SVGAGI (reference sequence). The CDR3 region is CASRENGYTF. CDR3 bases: TGTGCCAGCCGGGAGAATGGCTACACCTTC.

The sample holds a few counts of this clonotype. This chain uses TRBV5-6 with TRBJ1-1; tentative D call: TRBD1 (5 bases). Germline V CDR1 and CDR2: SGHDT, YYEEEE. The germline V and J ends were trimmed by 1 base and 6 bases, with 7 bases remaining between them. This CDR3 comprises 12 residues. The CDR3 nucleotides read TGTGCCAGCAGCTTGTGGGGGGCTGAAGCTTTCTTT. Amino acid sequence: CASSLWGAEAFF.

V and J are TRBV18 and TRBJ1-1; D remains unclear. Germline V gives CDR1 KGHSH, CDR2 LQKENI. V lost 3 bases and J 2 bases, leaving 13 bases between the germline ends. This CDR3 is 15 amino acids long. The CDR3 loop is CASSPRAGGNTEAFF. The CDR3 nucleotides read TGTGCCAGCTCACCGAGGGCTGGAGGTAACACTGAAGCTTTCTTT.

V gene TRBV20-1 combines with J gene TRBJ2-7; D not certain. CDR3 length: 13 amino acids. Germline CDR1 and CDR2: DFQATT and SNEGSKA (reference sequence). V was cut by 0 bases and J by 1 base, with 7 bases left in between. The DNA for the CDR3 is TGCAGTGCTAGAGATATCGGGTCCTACGAGCAGTACGTC. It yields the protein CSARDIGSYEQYV.

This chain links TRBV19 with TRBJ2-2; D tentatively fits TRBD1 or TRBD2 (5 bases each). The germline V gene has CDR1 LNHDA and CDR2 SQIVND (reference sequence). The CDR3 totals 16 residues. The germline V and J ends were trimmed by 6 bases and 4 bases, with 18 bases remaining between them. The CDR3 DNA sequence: TGTGCCAGTAGGCCACCGGGACGGAAGAGCACCGGGGAGCTGTTTTTT. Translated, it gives CASRPPGRKSTGELFF.

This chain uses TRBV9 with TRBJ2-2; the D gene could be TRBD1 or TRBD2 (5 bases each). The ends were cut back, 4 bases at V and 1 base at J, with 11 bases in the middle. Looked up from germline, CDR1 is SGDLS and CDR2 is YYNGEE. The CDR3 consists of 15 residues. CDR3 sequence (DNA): TGTGCCAGCAGCCCGGGGCCTAAGAACACCGGGGAGCTGTTTTTT. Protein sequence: CASSPGPKNTGELFF.

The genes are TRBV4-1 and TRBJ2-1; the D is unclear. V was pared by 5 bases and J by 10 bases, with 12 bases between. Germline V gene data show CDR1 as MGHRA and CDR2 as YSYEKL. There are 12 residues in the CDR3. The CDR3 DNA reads TGCGCCAGCAGCTCCGGATTGGGAGAGCAGTTCTTC. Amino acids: CASSSGLGEQFF.

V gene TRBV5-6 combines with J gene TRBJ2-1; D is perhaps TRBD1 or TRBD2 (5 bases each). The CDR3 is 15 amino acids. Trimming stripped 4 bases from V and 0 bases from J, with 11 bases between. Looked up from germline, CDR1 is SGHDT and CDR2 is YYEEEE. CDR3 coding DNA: TGTGCCAGCAGCGCTAAGGGGAGCTCCTACAATGAGCAGTTCTTC. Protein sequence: CASSAKGSSYNEQFF. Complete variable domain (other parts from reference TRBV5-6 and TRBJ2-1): DAGVTQSPTHLIKTRGQQVTLRCSPKSGHDTVSWYQQALGQGPQFIFQYYEEEERQRGNFPDRFSGHQFPNYSSELNVNALLLGDSALYLCASSAKGSSYNEQFFGPGTRLTVL.

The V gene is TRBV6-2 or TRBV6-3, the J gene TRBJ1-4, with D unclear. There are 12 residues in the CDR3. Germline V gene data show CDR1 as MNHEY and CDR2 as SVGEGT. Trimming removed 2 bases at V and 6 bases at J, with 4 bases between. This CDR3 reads CASSYPDEKLFF. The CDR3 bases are TGTGCCAGCAGTTACCCGGATGAAAAACTGTTTTTT.

The CDR3 nucleotides read TGCAGCGTGGAGGTTTCGTACGAGCAGTACTTC. Amino acids: CSVEVSYEQYF. V usage is TRBV29-1 and J usage is TRBJ2-7; the D gene is possibly TRBD2 (5 bases). The CDR3 consists of 11 residues. V lost 6 bases, J lost 4 bases, and 10 bases lay in between. Germline lookup yields CDR1 SQVTM and CDR2 ANQGSEA.

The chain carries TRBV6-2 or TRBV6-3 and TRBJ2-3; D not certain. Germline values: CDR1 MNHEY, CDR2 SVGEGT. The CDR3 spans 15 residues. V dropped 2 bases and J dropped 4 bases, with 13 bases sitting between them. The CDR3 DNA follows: TGTGCCAGCAGTTACCCCCTTATTGCCGCAGATACGCAGTATTTT. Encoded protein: CASSYPLIAADTQYF.

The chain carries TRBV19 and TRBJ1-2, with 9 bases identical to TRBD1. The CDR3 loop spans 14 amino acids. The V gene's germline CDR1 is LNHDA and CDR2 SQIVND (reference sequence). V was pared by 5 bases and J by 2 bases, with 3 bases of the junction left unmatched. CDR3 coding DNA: TGTGCCAGTAGTTCGACAGGGGGGAACTATGGCTACACCTTC. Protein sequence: CASSSTGGNYGYTF.

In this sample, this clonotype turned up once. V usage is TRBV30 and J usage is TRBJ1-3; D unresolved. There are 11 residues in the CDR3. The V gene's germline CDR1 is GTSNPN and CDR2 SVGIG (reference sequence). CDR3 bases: TGTGGGGTCGTCTCTGGAAACACCATATATTTT. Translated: CGVVSGNTIYF.

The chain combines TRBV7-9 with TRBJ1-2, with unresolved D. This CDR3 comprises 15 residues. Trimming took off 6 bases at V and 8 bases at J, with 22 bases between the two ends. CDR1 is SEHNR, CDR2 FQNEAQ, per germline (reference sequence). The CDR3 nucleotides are TGTGCCAGCAGTCAACCTGACCGGGAGTCCGCCGGCTACACCTTC. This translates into CASSQPDRESAGYTF. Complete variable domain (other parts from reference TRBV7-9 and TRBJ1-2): DTGVSQNPRHKITKRGQNVTFRCDPISEHNRLYWYRQTLGQGPEFLTYFQNEAQLEKSRLLSDRFSAERPKGSFSTLEIQRTEQGDSAMYLCASSQPDRESAGYTFGSGTRLTVV.

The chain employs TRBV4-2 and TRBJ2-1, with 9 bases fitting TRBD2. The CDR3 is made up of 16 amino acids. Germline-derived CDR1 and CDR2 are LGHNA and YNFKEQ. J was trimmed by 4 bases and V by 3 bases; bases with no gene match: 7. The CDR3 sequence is CASSHGSGGKYNEQFF. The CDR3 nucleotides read TGTGCCAGCAGCCATGGGAGCGGGGGGAAATACAATGAGCAGTTCTTC.

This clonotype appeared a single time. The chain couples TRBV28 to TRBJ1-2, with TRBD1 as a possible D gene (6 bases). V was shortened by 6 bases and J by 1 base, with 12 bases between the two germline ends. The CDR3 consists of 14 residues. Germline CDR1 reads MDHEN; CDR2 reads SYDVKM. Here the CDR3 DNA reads TGTGCCAGCAGGGGAATGGACAGTAACTATGGCTACACCTTC. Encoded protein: CASRGMDSNYGYTF.

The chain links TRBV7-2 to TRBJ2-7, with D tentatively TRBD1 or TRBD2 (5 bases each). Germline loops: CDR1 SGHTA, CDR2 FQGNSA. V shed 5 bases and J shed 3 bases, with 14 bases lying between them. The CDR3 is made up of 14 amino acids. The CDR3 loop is CASSVRDGYYEQYF. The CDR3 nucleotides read TGTGCCAGCAGCGTCCGGGACGGATACTACGAGCAGTACTTC.

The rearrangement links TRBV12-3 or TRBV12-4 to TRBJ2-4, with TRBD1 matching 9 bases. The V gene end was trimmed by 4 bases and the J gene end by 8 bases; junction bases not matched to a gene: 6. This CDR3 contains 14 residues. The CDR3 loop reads CASSSGTGLYIQYF. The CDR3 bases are TGTGCCAGCAGTTCCGGGACAGGGTTGTACATTCAGTACTTC.

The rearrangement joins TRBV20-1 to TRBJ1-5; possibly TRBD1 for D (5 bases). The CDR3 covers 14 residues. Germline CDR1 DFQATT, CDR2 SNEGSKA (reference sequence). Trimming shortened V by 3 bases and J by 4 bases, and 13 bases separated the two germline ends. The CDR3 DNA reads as TGCAGTGCTAGCCCCCCCGGGGGAAATCAGCCCCAGCATTTT. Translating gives CSASPPGGNQPQHF.

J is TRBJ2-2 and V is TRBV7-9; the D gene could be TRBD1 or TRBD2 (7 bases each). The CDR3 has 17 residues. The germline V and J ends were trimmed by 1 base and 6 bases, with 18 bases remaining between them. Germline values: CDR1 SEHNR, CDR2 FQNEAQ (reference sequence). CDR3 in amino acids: CASSLEPRPGGAGELFF. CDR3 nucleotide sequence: TGTGCCAGCAGCTTAGAACCCCGCCCAGGGGGGGCCGGGGAGCTGTTTTTT.

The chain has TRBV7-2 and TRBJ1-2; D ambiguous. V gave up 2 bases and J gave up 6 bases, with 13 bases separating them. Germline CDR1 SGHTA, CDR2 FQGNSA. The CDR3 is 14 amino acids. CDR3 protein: CASSLLPAWDGYTF. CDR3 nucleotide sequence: TGTGCCAGCAGCTTACTCCCGGCCTGGGATGGCTACACCTTC.

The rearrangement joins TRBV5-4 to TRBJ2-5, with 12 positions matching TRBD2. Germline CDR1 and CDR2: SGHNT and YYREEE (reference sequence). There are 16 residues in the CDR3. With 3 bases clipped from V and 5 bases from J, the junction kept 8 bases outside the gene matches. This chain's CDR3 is CASSSPSGGAGETQYF. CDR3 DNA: TGTGCCAGCAGCTCCCCTAGCGGGGGGGCCGGGGAGACCCAGTACTTC. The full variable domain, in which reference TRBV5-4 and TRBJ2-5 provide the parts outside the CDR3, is ETGVTQSPTHLIKTRGQQVTLRCSSQSGHNTVSWYQQALGQGPQFIFQYYREEENGRGNFPPRFSGLQFPNYSSELNVNALELDDSALYLCASSSPSGGAGETQYFGPGTRLLVL.

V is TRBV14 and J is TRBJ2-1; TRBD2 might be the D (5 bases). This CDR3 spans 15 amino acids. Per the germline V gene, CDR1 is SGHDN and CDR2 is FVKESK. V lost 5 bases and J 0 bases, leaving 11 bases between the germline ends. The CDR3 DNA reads TGTGCCAGCAGCGAGGACGGGGTCTCCTACAATGAGCAGTTCTTC. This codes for CASSEDGVSYNEQFF.

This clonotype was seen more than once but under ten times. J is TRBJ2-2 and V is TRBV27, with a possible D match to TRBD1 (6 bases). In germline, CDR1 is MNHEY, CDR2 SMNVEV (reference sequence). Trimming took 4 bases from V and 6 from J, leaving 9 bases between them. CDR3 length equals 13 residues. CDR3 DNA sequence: TGTGCCAGCAGTTCACAGGGACCCGGGGAGCTGTTTTTT. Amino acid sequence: CASSSQGPGELFF.

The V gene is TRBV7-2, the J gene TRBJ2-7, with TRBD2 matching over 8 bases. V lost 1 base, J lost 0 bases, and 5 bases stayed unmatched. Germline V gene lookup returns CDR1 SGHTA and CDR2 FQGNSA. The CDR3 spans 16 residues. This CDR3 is CASSLDSGTSSYEQYV. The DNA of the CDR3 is TGTGCCAGCAGCTTAGATTCGGGGACTAGCTCCTACGAGCAGTACGTC.

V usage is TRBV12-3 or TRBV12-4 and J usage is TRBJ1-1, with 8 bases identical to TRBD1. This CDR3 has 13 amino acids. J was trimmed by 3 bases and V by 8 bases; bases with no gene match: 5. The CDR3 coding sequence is TGTGCCAGCGACGACAGGGGAGACACTGAAGCTTTCTTT. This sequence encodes CASDDRGDTEAFF.

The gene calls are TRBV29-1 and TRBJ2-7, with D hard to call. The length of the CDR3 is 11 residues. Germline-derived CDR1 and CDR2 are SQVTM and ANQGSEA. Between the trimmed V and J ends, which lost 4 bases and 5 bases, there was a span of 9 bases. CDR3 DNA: TGCAGCGTTGTTCTTGGAGACGAGCAGTACGTC. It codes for CSVVLGDEQYV.

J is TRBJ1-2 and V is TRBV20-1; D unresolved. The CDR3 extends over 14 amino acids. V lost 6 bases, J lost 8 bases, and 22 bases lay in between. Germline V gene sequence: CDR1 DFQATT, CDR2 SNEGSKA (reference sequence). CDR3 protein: CSASPNFGSEGYTF. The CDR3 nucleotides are TGCAGTGCGAGTCCAAACTTCGGGTCTGAAGGCTACACCTTC.

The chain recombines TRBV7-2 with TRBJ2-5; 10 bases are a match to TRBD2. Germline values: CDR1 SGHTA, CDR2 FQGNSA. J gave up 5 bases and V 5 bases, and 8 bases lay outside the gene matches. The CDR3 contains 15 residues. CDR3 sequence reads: CASSPQRGGRETQYF. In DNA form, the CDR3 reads TGTGCCAGCAGCCCACAGCGGGGGGGCCGGGAGACCCAGTACTTC.

Here the CDR3 DNA reads TGTGCCAGCAGCTCTTTGGGCCTCGGTAATGAAAAACTGTTTTTT. The encoded protein is CASSSLGLGNEKLFF. The rearrangement links TRBV7-2 to TRBJ1-4; D is ambiguous. The V and J ends lost 4 bases and 4 bases respectively, with 13 bases between them. CDR1 is SGHTA and CDR2 is FQGNSA in the germline V gene. The CDR3 is 15 residues long.

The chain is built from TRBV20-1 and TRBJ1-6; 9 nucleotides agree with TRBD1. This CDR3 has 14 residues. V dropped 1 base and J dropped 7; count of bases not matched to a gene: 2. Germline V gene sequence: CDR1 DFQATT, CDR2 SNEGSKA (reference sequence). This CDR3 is CSARGDRDNSPLHF. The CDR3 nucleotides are TGCAGTGCTAGAGGGGACAGGGACAATTCACCCCTCCACTTT.

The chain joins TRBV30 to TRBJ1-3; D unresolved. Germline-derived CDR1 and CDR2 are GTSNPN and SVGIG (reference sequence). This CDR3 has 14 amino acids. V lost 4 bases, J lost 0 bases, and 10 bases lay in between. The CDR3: CAWTPPDSGNTIYF. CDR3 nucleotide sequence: TGTGCCTGGACTCCACCAGACTCTGGAAACACCATATATTTT. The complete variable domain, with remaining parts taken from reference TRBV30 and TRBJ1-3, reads SQTIHQWPATLVQPVGSPLSLECTVEGTSNPNLYWYRQAAGRGLQLLFYSVGIGQISSEVPQNLSASRPQDRQFILSSKKLLLSDSGFYLCAWTPPDSGNTIYFGEGSWLTVV.